Listed below are T cell receptor beta chains from one sample, sequenced in a study of T cell responses to AZD1222 COVID-19 vaccine. Produced via immunoSEQ multiplex PCR; TCRdb's table is partial and in-frame only. This sample carries 110,000 or so clones, 87% of them seen once, and the ten largest clones take 4.5% to 5.5%. Material: peripheral blood, obtained on day 0 of AZD1222 vaccination. These receptors were taken from an adult in good health. Each CDR3 is given with its conserved first and last residue. The D gene is left open where the match is weak. The size field is filled for only some rows; it gives once, few, many or a size class.

j_call: TRBJ2-7; v_call: TRBV29-1; d_call: TRBD2; clone_size: .; cdr3_aa: CSVASLAGAGEQYF; cdr3_nt: TGCAGCGTTGCCTCGTTAGCGGGAGCTGGGGAGCAGTACTTC
j_call: TRBJ1-4; v_call: TRBV9; d_call: TRBD1; clone_size: .; cdr3_aa: CASSVVGTANEKLFF; cdr3_nt: TGTGCCAGCAGCGTAGTGGGGACAGCGAATGAAAAACTGTTTTTT
j_call: TRBJ1-1; v_call: TRBV5-6; d_call: TRBD1; clone_size: .; cdr3_aa: CASSLDWTGGVGSPEAFF; cdr3_nt: TGTGCCAGCAGCTTGGATTGGACAGGGGGCGTCGGCTCCCCTGAAGCTTTCTTT
j_call: TRBJ2-5; v_call: TRBV27; d_call: .; clone_size: .; cdr3_aa: CASSSSRVGTQYF; cdr3_nt: TGTGCCAGCAGTAGTTCCAGGGTTGGGACCCAGTACTTC
j_call: TRBJ2-1; v_call: TRBV7-2; d_call: TRBD2; clone_size: .; cdr3_aa: CASRAGGYNEQFF; cdr3_nt: TGTGCCAGCAGAGCGGGGGGTTACAATGAGCAGTTCTTC
j_call: TRBJ2-1; v_call: TRBV6-4; d_call: TRBD1; clone_size: .; cdr3_aa: CASSRGQAAYNEQFF; cdr3_nt: TGTGCCAGCAGCAGGGGACAGGCTGCCTACAATGAGCAGTTCTTC
j_call: TRBJ2-1; v_call: TRBV7-2; d_call: TRBD2; clone_size: .; cdr3_aa: CASSLQRGLYNEQFF; cdr3_nt: TGTGCCAGCAGCTTACAGCGGGGGCTTTACAATGAGCAGTTCTTC
j_call: TRBJ2-5; v_call: TRBV24-1; d_call: .; clone_size: .; cdr3_aa: CATSAGKQETQYF; cdr3_nt: TGTGCCACCAGTGCTGGGAAACAAGAGACCCAGTACTTC
j_call: TRBJ2-7; v_call: TRBV2; d_call: TRBD2; clone_size: .; cdr3_aa: CASRSRAGAYEQYF; cdr3_nt: TGTGCCAGCAGGTCCCGAGCGGGGGCCTACGAGCAGTACTTC
j_call: TRBJ2-7; v_call: TRBV7-9; d_call: TRBD2; clone_size: .; cdr3_aa: CASSHPLAGGSSYEQYF; cdr3_nt: TGTGCCAGCAGCCATCCTCTAGCGGGGGGGTCTTCCTACGAGCAGTACTTC
j_call: TRBJ1-2; v_call: TRBV19; d_call: .; clone_size: .; cdr3_aa: CASSIGHGYTF; cdr3_nt: TGTGCCAGTAGTATAGGACACGGCTACACCTTC
j_call: TRBJ2-5; v_call: TRBV27; d_call: .; clone_size: .; cdr3_aa: CASSYQETQYF; cdr3_nt: TGTGCCAGCAGTTACCAAGAGACCCAGTACTTC
j_call: TRBJ2-3; v_call: TRBV5-6; d_call: TRBD2; clone_size: .; cdr3_aa: CASSSGTSGRIGTDTQYF; cdr3_nt: TGTGCCAGCAGCTCCGGGACTAGCGGTCGTATTGGCACAGATACGCAGTATTTT
j_call: TRBJ1-6; v_call: TRBV7-8; d_call: .; clone_size: many; cdr3_aa: CASSPHRGGSPLHF; cdr3_nt: TGTGCCAGCAGCCCCCATAGGGGCGGGTCACCCCTCCACTTT
j_call: TRBJ1-3; v_call: TRBV7-9; d_call: .; clone_size: few; cdr3_aa: CAGSLGSGNTIYF; cdr3_nt: TGTGCCGGATCTTTAGGGTCTGGAAACACCATATATTTT
j_call: TRBJ2-7; v_call: TRBV19; d_call: .; clone_size: .; cdr3_aa: CASSMMGHPTYEQYF; cdr3_nt: TGTGCCAGTAGTATGATGGGACACCCTACCTACGAGCAGTACTTC
j_call: TRBJ1-2; v_call: TRBV7-2; d_call: .; clone_size: .; cdr3_aa: CASSFQTGIYYGYTF; cdr3_nt: TGTGCCAGCAGCTTCCAGACAGGCATCTACTATGGCTACACCTTC
j_call: TRBJ2-3; v_call: TRBV4-1; d_call: TRBD2; clone_size: .; cdr3_aa: CASSQETASGRNTDTQYF; cdr3_nt: TGCGCCAGCAGCCAAGAAACCGCCAGCGGGAGGAATACAGATACGCAGTATTTT
j_call: TRBJ2-2; v_call: TRBV30; d_call: .; clone_size: .; cdr3_aa: CAWSVRRFGTGELFF; cdr3_nt: TGTGCCTGGAGTGTACGCAGGTTTGGCACCGGGGAGCTGTTTTTT
j_call: TRBJ2-3; v_call: TRBV4-2; d_call: .; clone_size: .; cdr3_aa: CASSRSGSWDTQYF; cdr3_nt: TGTGCCAGCAGCCGAAGTGGCAGTTGGGATACGCAGTATTTT
j_call: TRBJ2-1; v_call: TRBV5-4; d_call: TRBD1; clone_size: .; cdr3_aa: CASSSWDRGYNEQFF; cdr3_nt: TGTGCCAGCAGCTCCTGGGACAGGGGTTACAATGAGCAGTTCTTC
j_call: TRBJ2-2; v_call: TRBV19; d_call: TRBD1; clone_size: few; cdr3_aa: CASRGRQGLTTGELFF; cdr3_nt: TGTGCCAGTAGGGGCAGACAGGGCTTAACCACCGGGGAGCTGTTTTTT
j_call: TRBJ2-3; v_call: TRBV24-1; d_call: .; clone_size: .; cdr3_aa: CATSDFTGPTLTDTQYF; cdr3_nt: TGTGCCACCAGTGATTTTACAGGCCCAACACTCACAGATACGCAGTATTTT
j_call: TRBJ2-3; v_call: TRBV7-9; d_call: .; clone_size: .; cdr3_aa: CASSQHRGTDTQYF; cdr3_nt: TGTGCCAGCAGCCAACACAGGGGCACAGATACGCAGTATTTT
j_call: TRBJ2-4; v_call: TRBV5-8; d_call: .; clone_size: .; cdr3_aa: CASSLFKELAKNIQYF; cdr3_nt: TGTGCCAGCAGCTTGTTTAAAGAGTTAGCCAAAAACATTCAGTACTTC
j_call: TRBJ1-2; v_call: TRBV18; d_call: .; clone_size: once; cdr3_aa: CASSPGGGKSSYGYTF; cdr3_nt: TGTGCCAGCTCACCAGGGGGCGGAAAAAGCAGCTATGGCTACACCTTC
j_call: TRBJ1-1; v_call: TRBV27; d_call: .; clone_size: .; cdr3_aa: CASSSRATNTEAFF; cdr3_nt: TGTGCCAGCAGTTCCCGGGCTACCAACACTGAAGCTTTCTTT
j_call: TRBJ2-7; v_call: TRBV18; d_call: TRBD1; clone_size: .; cdr3_aa: CASSPSTGGDYEQYF; cdr3_nt: TGTGCCAGCTCACCATCGACAGGGGGGGACTACGAGCAGTACTTC
j_call: TRBJ1-5; v_call: TRBV28; d_call: TRBD1; clone_size: once; cdr3_aa: CASSDTIIYRGEQPQHF; cdr3_nt: TGTGCCAGCAGTGATACAATCATCTACAGGGGTGAGCAGCCCCAGCATTTT
j_call: TRBJ1-6; v_call: TRBV27; d_call: .; clone_size: .; cdr3_aa: CASRLINSPLHF; cdr3_nt: TGTGCCAGCAGGCTAATAAATTCACCCCTCCACTTT
j_call: TRBJ1-2; v_call: TRBV27; d_call: TRBD1; clone_size: once; cdr3_aa: CASSLVGQGGVYGYTF; cdr3_nt: TGTGCCAGCAGCCTAGTGGGACAGGGGGGGGTCTATGGCTACACCTTC
j_call: TRBJ1-2; v_call: TRBV6-5; d_call: .; clone_size: .; cdr3_aa: CASSSVRAARPGGYTF; cdr3_nt: TGTGCCAGCAGTTCAGTCCGGGCCGCTAGGCCGGGTGGCTACACCTTC
j_call: TRBJ2-1; v_call: TRBV18; d_call: .; clone_size: .; cdr3_aa: CASSPGSYNYNEQFF; cdr3_nt: TGTGCCAGCTCACCTGGGTCCTACAACTACAATGAGCAGTTCTTC
j_call: TRBJ2-1; v_call: TRBV5-1; d_call: TRBD2; clone_size: .; cdr3_aa: CASSATSGGFNEQFF; cdr3_nt: TGCGCCAGCAGCGCGACTAGCGGAGGATTCAATGAGCAGTTCTTC
j_call: TRBJ1-2; v_call: TRBV6-6; d_call: TRBD1; clone_size: .; cdr3_aa: CASSYSKGQADYGYTF; cdr3_nt: TGTGCCAGCAGTTACTCGAAGGGACAGGCCGACTATGGCTACACCTTC
j_call: TRBJ1-2; v_call: TRBV5-5; d_call: TRBD1; clone_size: .; cdr3_aa: CASSLVGQGFYGYTF; cdr3_nt: TGTGCCAGCAGCTTGGTGGGACAGGGTTTCTATGGCTACACCTTC
j_call: TRBJ2-2; v_call: TRBV2; d_call: TRBD1; clone_size: .; cdr3_aa: CASTHDQGANTGELFF; cdr3_nt: TGTGCCAGCACTCACGACCAGGGGGCGAACACCGGGGAGCTGTTTTTT
j_call: TRBJ1-1; v_call: TRBV2; d_call: TRBD1; clone_size: .; cdr3_aa: CASRGQGAGVTEAFF; cdr3_nt: TGTGCCAGCAGGGGACAGGGGGCAGGAGTTACTGAAGCTTTCTTT
j_call: TRBJ2-3; v_call: TRBV6-5; d_call: .; clone_size: .; cdr3_aa: CASRFTGKQYF; cdr3_nt: TGTGCCAGCAGGTTTACAGGGAAGCAGTATTTT
j_call: TRBJ1-5; v_call: TRBV18; d_call: .; clone_size: .; cdr3_aa: CASSAGEGNQPQHF; cdr3_nt: TGTGCCAGCTCAGCGGGGGAGGGCAATCAGCCCCAGCATTTT
j_call: TRBJ1-1; v_call: TRBV18; d_call: .; clone_size: .; cdr3_aa: CASSPFSTPNGFSF; cdr3_nt: TGTGCCAGCTCACCTTTCTCAACCCCCAACGGCTTTTCCTTT
j_call: TRBJ2-7; v_call: TRBV6-2/TRBV6-3; d_call: .; clone_size: .; cdr3_aa: CASSYSASRSSYEQYF; cdr3_nt: TGTGCCAGCAGTTACTCGGCATCAAGAAGCTCCTACGAGCAGTACTTC
j_call: TRBJ1-5; v_call: TRBV5-1; d_call: TRBD1; clone_size: .; cdr3_aa: CASSETDRATQPQHF; cdr3_nt: TGCGCCAGCAGCGAAACCGACAGGGCAACGCAGCCCCAGCATTTT
j_call: TRBJ2-5; v_call: TRBV2; d_call: .; clone_size: .; cdr3_aa: CASSGGETQYF; cdr3_nt: TGTGCCAGCAGTGGAGGAGAGACCCAGTACTTC